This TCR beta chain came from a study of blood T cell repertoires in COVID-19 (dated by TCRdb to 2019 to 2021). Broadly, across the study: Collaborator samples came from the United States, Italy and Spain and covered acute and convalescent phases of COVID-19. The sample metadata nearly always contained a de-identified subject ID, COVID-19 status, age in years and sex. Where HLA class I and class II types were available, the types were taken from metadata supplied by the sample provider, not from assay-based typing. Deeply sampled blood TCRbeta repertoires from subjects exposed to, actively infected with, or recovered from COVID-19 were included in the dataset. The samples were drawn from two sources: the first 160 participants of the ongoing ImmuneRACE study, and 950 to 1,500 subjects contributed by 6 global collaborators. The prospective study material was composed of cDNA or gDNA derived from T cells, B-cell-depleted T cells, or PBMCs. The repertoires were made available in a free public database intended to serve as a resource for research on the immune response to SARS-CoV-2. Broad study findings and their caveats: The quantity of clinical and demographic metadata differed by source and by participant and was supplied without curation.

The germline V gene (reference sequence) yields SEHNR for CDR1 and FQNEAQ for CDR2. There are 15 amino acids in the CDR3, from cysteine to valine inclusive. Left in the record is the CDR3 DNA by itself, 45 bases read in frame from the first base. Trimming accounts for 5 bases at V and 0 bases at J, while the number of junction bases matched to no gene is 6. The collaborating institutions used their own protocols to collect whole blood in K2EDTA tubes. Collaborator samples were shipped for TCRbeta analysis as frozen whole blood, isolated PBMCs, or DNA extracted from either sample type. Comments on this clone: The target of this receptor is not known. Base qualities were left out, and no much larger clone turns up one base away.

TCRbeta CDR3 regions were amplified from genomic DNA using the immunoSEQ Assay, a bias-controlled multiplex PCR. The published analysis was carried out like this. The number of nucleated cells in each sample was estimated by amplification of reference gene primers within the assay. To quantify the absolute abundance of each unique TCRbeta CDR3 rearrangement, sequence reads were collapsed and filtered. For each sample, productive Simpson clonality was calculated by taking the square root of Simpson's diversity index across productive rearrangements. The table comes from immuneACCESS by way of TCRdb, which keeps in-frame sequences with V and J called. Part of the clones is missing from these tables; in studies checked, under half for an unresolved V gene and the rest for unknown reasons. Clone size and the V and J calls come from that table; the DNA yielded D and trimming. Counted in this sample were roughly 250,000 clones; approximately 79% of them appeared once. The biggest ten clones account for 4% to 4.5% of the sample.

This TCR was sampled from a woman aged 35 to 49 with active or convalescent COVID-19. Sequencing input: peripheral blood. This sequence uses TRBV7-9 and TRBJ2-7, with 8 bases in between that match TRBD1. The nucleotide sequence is TGTGCCAGCAGCGATGGGGACAGGAGCTCCTACGAGCAGTACGTC. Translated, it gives CASSDGDRSSYEQYV.